This entry lists 11 T cell receptor beta chains sequenced from one sample in a study of blood T cell repertoires in COVID-19. Assay: immunoSEQ multiplex PCR; the TCRdb copy retains only in-frame clones and omits some. The sample consists of about 97,000 clones, about 87% of them appearing once. The sequenced material came from peripheral blood. The receptors were sampled from a human donor in a cohort sampled during active COVID-19.

The chain employs TRBV6-5 and TRBJ1-4; D remains unclear. The CDR3 contains 15 residues. V was shortened by 0 bases and J by 5 bases, with 10 bases between the two germline ends. Germline V gives CDR1 MNHEY, CDR2 SVGAGI. CDR3 sequence reads: CASSYSSWPNEKLFF. CDR3 sequence (DNA): TGTGCCAGCAGTTACTCCAGTTGGCCCAATGAAAAACTGTTTTTT.

The chain combines TRBV12-3 or TRBV12-4 with TRBJ1-1; a weak D match, TRBD1 (5 bases). This CDR3 has 13 residues. The germline V and J ends were trimmed by 6 bases and 6 bases, with 14 bases remaining between them. The CDR3 reads CASRTEGAAEAFF. The CDR3 DNA is TGTGCCAGCAGGACAGAAGGGGCCGCTGAAGCTTTCTTT.

The chain recombines TRBV9 with TRBJ1-2; D remains unclear. Trimming pared 2 bases from V and 0 bases from J, leaving 8 bases between. There are 14 residues in the CDR3. Germline assignment: CDR1 SGDLS and CDR2 YYNGEE. Here the CDR3 reads CASSVSPANYGYTF. The CDR3 nucleotides are TGTGCCAGCAGCGTCTCACCGGCTAACTATGGCTACACCTTC.

This clone appeared once. The chain links TRBV5-1 to TRBJ1-1; tentatively, D is TRBD1 (6 bases). The germline V gene has CDR1 SGHRS and CDR2 YFSETQ. CDR3 length equals 15 residues. V gave up 0 bases and J gave up 8 bases, with 17 bases separating them. CDR3 in DNA: TGCGCCAGCAGCTTGGCCTCAGGGGTTGCGTCCGAAGCTTTCTTT. Translation gives CASSLASGVASEAFF.

J is TRBJ1-3 and V is TRBV5-1; TRBD1 matches 7 bases. CDR1 is SGHRS and CDR2 is YFSETQ in the germline V gene. V lost 4 bases, J lost 1 base, and 5 bases stayed unmatched. This CDR3 is built from 15 residues. The DNA of the CDR3 is TGCGCCAGCAGCCAGGGGGGTAATTCTGGAAACACCATATATTTT. Translating it yields CASSQGGNSGNTIYF.

This clone was detected only a few times. This sample includes further DNA sequences coding for the same CDR3. This chain uses TRBV5-6 with TRBJ2-2; perhaps TRBD2 as D (6 bases). CDR3 size: 15 residues. V shed 0 bases and J shed 2 bases, with 8 bases lying between them. Per the germline V gene, CDR1 is SGHDT and CDR2 is YYEEEE. CDR3 amino acids: CASSLGGTNTGELFF. The CDR3 nucleotides read TGTGCCAGCAGCTTGGGGGGGACTAACACCGGGGAGCTGTTTTTT.

This clone was seen a handful of times. This chain joins TRBV6-2 or TRBV6-3 and TRBJ2-7, with TRBD1 matching 7 bases. The CDR3 loop spans 15 amino acids. The germline CDR1 and CDR2 sequences are MNHEY and SVGEGT. Trimming cost V 4 bases and J 5 bases; bases outside gene matches: 11. The CDR3 is CASSSDRELSHEQYF. The CDR3 DNA reads TGTGCCAGCAGTTCCGACAGGGAACTGTCCCACGAGCAGTACTTC.

The chain carries TRBV3-1 (or the pseudogene TRBV3-2) and TRBJ1-2; maybe TRBD1 (6 bases). The germline CDR1 and CDR2 sequences are LGHDT and YNNKEL (reference sequence). This CDR3 region has 13 residues. Trimming cost V 6 bases and J 2 bases, with 10 bases left between them. The CDR3 DNA follows: TGTGCCAGCAGAACAGGGAACAACTATGGCTACACCTTC. The encoded protein is CASRTGNNYGYTF.

The chain employs TRBV12-3 or TRBV12-4 and TRBJ2-7; TRBD1 matches 7 bases. The CDR3 is 12 amino acids. V dropped 6 bases and J dropped 4; count of bases not matched to a gene: 3. In DNA form, the CDR3 reads TGTGCCAGCAGAATACAGGGGTACGAGCAGTACTTC. Translating gives CASRIQGYEQYF.

The chain employs TRBV5-4 and TRBJ2-3, with D possibly TRBD1 on 6 matching bases. Germline V gene data show CDR1 as SGHNT and CDR2 as YYREEE (reference sequence). V lost 3 bases to trimming and J lost 0 bases, with 14 bases between them. The CDR3 runs 16 residues. The CDR3 sequence is CASSSAGTPSTDTQYF. Written as DNA, the CDR3 is TGTGCCAGCAGCTCCGCCGGGACACCGAGCACAGATACGCAGTATTTT.

The chain couples TRBV11-1 to TRBJ1-1, with a possible D match to TRBD1 (5 bases). This CDR3 spans 13 amino acids. Germline values: CDR1 SGHAT, CDR2 FQDESV (reference sequence). The V end lost 1 base, the J end lost 8 bases, and 11 bases lay between the germline ends. CDR3 bases: TGTGCCAGCAGCTTAGGCAGGGCGGCAGAAGCTTTCTTT. The encoded protein is CASSLGRAAEAFF.